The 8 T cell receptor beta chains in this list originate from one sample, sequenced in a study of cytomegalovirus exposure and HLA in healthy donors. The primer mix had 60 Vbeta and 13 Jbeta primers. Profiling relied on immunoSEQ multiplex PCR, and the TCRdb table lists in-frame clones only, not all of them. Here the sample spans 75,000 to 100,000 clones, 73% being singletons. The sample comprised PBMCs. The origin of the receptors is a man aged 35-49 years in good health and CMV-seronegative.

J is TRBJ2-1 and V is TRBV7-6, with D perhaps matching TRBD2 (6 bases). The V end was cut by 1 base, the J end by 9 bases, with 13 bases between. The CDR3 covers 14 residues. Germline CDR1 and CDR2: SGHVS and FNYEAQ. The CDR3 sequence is CASSLVGGRGEQFF. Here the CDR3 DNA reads TGTGCCAGCAGCTTAGTCGGGGGTAGGGGTGAGCAGTTCTTC. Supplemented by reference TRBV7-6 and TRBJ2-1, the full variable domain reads GAGVSQSPRYKVTKRGQDVALRCDPISGHVSLYWYRQALGQGPEFLTYFNYEAQQDKSGLPNDRFSAERPEGSISTLTIQRTEQRDSAMYRCASSLVGGRGEQFFGPGTRLTVL.

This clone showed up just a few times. The CDR3 DNA sequence: TGTGCCAGCAGTGACAGGATTGATTACGAGCAGTACTTC. Protein product: CASSDRIDYEQYF. V is TRBV2 and J is TRBJ2-7; no reliable D call. V shed 3 bases and J shed 4 bases, with 10 bases lying between them. The CDR3 is 13 residues long. Germline lookup yields CDR1 SNHLY and CDR2 FYNNEI.

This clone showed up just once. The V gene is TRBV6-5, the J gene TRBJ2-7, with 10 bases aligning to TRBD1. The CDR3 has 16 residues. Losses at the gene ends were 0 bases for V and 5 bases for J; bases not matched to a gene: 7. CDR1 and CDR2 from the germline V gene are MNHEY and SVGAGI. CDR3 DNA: TGTGCCAGCAGTTACTCTTTCGGGACAGGGGTCCACGAGCAGTACTTC. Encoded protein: CASSYSFGTGVHEQYF.

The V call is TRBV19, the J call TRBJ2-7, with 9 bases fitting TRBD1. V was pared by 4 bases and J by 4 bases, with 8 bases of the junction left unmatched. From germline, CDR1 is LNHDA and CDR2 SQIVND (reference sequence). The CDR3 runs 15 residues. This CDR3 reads CASSRRPGQGYEQYF. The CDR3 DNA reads TGTGCCAGTAGTAGGAGACCGGGACAGGGTTACGAGCAGTACTTC.

The CDR3 loop is CASSQVPPGQGTHGYTF. CDR3 coding DNA: TGCGCCAGCAGCCAAGTACCCCCGGGACAGGGGACCCATGGCTACACCTTC. The chain uses TRBV4-3 and TRBJ1-2, with 10 bases matching TRBD1. Trimming removed 1 base from V and 6 bases from J; junction bases left unmatched: 11. The CDR3 totals 17 residues. Germline V lookup: CDR1 LGHNA, CDR2 YSLEER.

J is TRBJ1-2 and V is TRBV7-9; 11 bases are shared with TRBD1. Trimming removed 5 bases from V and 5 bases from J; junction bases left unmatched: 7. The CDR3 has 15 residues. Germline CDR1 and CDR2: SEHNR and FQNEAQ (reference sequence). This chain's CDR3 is CASSDGQGALYGYTF. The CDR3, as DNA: TGTGCCAGCAGCGACGGACAGGGGGCTCTTTATGGCTACACCTTC.

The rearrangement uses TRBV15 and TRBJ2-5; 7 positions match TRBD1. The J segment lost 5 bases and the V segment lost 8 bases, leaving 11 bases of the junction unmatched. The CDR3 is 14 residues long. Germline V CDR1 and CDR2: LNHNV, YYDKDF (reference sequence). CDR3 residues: CATALDRASETQYF. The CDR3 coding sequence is TGTGCCACCGCCTTAGACAGGGCCTCGGAGACCCAGTACTTC.

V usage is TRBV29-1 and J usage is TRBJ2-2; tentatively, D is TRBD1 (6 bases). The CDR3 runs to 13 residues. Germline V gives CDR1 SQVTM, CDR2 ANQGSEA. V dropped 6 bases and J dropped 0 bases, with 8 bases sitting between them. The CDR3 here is CSVGTTNTGELFF. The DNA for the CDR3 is TGCAGCGTGGGGACAACGAACACCGGGGAGCTGTTTTTT.